What follows is one T cell receptor (beta chain) and its context. No antigen is known for it. The data originate from a study of T cells after posttransplantation cyclophosphamide. Study-wide results and caveats: Recipient CMV seropositivity and CMV reactivation strongly tracked TRB clonality. Skin or GI-infiltrating T cells shared few TRB sequences with blood. Later post-transplant blood repertoires were often dominated by donor CD8+ memory clones.

Germline V gene sequence: CDR1 MDHEN, CDR2 SYDVKM. The CDR3 has 15 residues. Trimming pared 6 bases from V and 2 bases from J, leaving 16 bases between. Control samples came 1 year after myeloablative marrow transplants with methotrexate plus calcineurin inhibitor. Clones were sequenced by immunoSEQ multiplex PCR, and TCRdb holds only the in-frame ones, with some missing. The table records 23,000 or so clones, approximately 83% of them present only once. The chain recombines TRBV28 with TRBJ2-5; possible D gene TRBD2, 6 bases. The clonotype comes from a female patient aged 25-39 years who received an allogeneic stem cell transplant from an unrelated donor, was CMV-positive, and had acute and chronic GVHD. Some T cells here may be from the graft donor. Source: PBMCs, taken 362 days after allogeneic stem cell transplant with calcineurin inhibitor and methotrexate. This chain's CDR3 is CASRPAPGEQETQYF. Here the CDR3 DNA reads TGTGCCAGCAGGCCCGCTCCGGGGGAGCAAGAGACCCAGTACTTC.